The present TCR beta chain was sequenced within a study of shared clonotypes between healthy human individuals. CDR3 size: 14 residues. Germline V gene sequence: CDR1 MDHEN, CDR2 SYDVKM. Trimming cost V 5 bases and J 11 bases, with 20 bases left between them. Naive CD8 isolation took CD45RO-negative cells positively selected for CCR7 and excluded terminally differentiated effector memory CD45RA+ cells. Repertoires were generated with immunoSEQ multiplex PCR, while TCRdb's copy carries only in-frame clones and drops some. The sample holds 2 million to 2.5 million clones, more than 85% seen once. The source is a man younger than 30 in good health. Some clones in this sample may be carry-over from other donors' samples. The chain is built from TRBV28 and TRBJ2-3; no reliable D call. Input material: naive CD8+ T cells from PBMCs. This chain's CDR3 is CASSRSGPWMEQYF. The CDR3 DNA sequence: TGTGCCAGCAGTCGTTCCGGACCCTGGATGGAGCAGTATTTT.